The clone carrying this TCR beta chain appeared a single time. TCRdb analysed the 5' RACE reads with MiXCR anew, one entry per CDR3 protein. The sample holds over 500,000 distinct CDR3 sequences, around 16% seen once. This CDR3 contains 15 residues. V was trimmed by 9 bases and J by 1 base, leaving 17 bases between them. The data were obtained in a study of T-cell memory formation after mild COVID-19. This chain links TRBV12-3 or TRBV12-4 with TRBJ2-3; TRBD1 might be the D (5 bases). Sequenced material: PBMCs or a T cell subset sorted from them (not recorded which). This TCR was sampled from an adult woman who had mild COVID-19 (a few samples of this study predate the infection). Cell type and time point are not known. The chain's CDR3 is CARSPDRSGTDTQYF. CDR3 in DNA: TGTGCCAGAAGTCCCGACAGAAGCGGCACAGATACGCAGTATTTT.